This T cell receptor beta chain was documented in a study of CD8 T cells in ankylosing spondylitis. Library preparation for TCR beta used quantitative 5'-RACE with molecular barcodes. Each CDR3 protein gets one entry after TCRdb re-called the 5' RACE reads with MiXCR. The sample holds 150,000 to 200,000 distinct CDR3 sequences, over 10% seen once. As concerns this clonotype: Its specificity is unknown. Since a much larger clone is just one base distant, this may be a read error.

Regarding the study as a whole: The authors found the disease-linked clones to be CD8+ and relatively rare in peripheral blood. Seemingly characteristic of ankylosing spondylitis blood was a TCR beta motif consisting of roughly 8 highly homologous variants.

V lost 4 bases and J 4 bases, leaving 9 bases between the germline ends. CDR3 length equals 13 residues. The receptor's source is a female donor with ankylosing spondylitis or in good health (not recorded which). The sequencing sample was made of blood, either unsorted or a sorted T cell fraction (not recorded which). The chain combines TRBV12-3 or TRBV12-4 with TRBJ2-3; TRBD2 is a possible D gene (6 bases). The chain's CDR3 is CASSWTTSDTQYF. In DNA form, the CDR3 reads TGTGCCAGCAGTTGGACTACCTCAGATACGCAGTATTTT.